Below are 32 T cell receptor beta chains sequenced from a single sample in a study of identical twins. MiXCR, applied by TCRdb to the 5' RACE reads, yields one record per CDR3 protein. Among over 550,000 distinct CDR3 sequences listed, roughly 7.1% were seen once. Another study also made use of these data, one on yellow fever vaccine responses in identical twins.

Sequenced input: PBMCs. Receptor source: a woman younger than 30 in good health.

This clonotype came up a few times. The rearrangement uses TRBV14 and TRBJ2-1; D gene uncertain. V dropped 6 bases and J dropped 7 bases, with 7 bases sitting between them. Germline-derived CDR1 and CDR2 are SGHDN and FVKESK. The CDR3 covers 11 residues. The CDR3 region is CASSRRNEQFF. CDR3 DNA: TGTGCCAGCAGTCGGCGGAATGAGCAGTTCTTC.

This chain uses TRBV28 with TRBJ2-1; 10 bases line up with TRBD2. Germline lookup yields CDR1 MDHEN and CDR2 SYDVKM. The CDR3 consists of 16 residues. J lost 4 bases, V lost 6 bases, and 9 bases had no gene match. The CDR3 DNA reads TGTGCCAGCAGGAGGACTAGCGGAGACCTATACAATGAGCAGTTCTTC. Its translation: CASRRTSGDLYNEQFF.

This clonotype was recorded at least ten times. The J gene is TRBJ2-1, the V gene TRBV7-3; 7 bases line up with TRBD1. The CDR3 runs to 15 residues. V dropped 5 bases and J dropped 6; count of bases not matched to a gene: 10. Germline CDR1 reads SGHTA; CDR2 reads FQGTGA. CDR3 sequence (DNA): TGTGCCAGCAGCCCGGGACAGATTAAGGGCAATGAGCAGTTCTTC. Translation gives CASSPGQIKGNEQFF. The entire variable domain, with the rest obtained from reference TRBV7-3 and TRBJ2-1, is as follows: GAGVSQTPSNKVTEKGKYVELRCDPISGHTALYWYRQSLGQGPEFLIYFQGTGAADDSGLPNDRFFAVRPEGSVSTLKIQRTERGDSAVYLCASSPGQIKGNEQFFGPGTRLTVL.

This chain connects TRBV9 to TRBJ2-5, with TRBD1 identical over 9 bases. V shed 4 bases and J 5 bases; nucleotides not matched to a gene: 6. The CDR3 length is 14 residues. In germline, CDR1 is SGDLS, CDR2 YYNGEE. The CDR3 nucleotides read TGTGCCAGCAGCCCGGGACAGGGTTGGGAGACCCAGTACTTC. The encoded protein is CASSPGQGWETQYF.

Only a few counts were recorded for this clonotype. This chain uses TRBV5-5 with TRBJ2-7, with D perhaps matching TRBD2 (6 bases). The CDR3 is 12 residues long. Trimming removed 4 bases at V and 7 bases at J, with 12 bases between. Germline values: CDR1 SGHKS, CDR2 YYEKEE (reference sequence). CDR3 region: CASSRPAGEQYF. The DNA of the CDR3 is TGTGCCAGCAGCCGGCCGGCGGGGGAGCAGTACTTC.

Concerning this clonotype: A junction boundary mismatches the germline segment, possibly from a read error. The V and J genes are TRBV20-1 and TRBJ2-3; 10 bases are a match to TRBD2. This CDR3 is 16 amino acids long. Germline loops: CDR1 DFQATT, CDR2 SNEGSKA (reference sequence). CDR3 nucleotide sequence: TGCAGTGCTACCTCCATAGCGGGGGGCGGCACATATACGCAGTATTTT. This gives the protein CSATSIAGGGTYTQYF.

This clonotype was seen ten or more times. J is TRBJ2-7 and V is TRBV20-1; 11 nucleotides align to TRBD2. The V gene's germline CDR1 is DFQATT and CDR2 SNEGSKA (reference sequence). The CDR3 has 14 amino acids. V lost 6 bases and J lost 0; bases outside the gene matches: 4. The CDR3 loop reads CSARTSGSSYEQYF. CDR3 coding DNA: TGCAGTGCAAGGACTAGCGGGTCCTCCTACGAGCAGTACTTC.

The chain joins TRBV10-3 to TRBJ2-7, with 8 bases that match TRBD1. CDR3 length: 12 residues. Unmatched junction bases numbered 5, after V lost 7 bases and J lost 6 bases. The germline CDR1 and CDR2 sequences are ENHRY and SYGVKD. CDR3 bases: TGTGCCATCAACCCAGGGGGCGGCGAGCAGTACTTC. Encoded protein: CAINPGGGEQYF.

This clonotype has a handful of counts. The chain is built from TRBV5-1 and TRBJ1-4; TRBD1 aligns across 8 bases. Trimming cost V 4 bases and J 4 bases; bases outside gene matches: 12. The germline CDR1 and CDR2 sequences are SGHRS and YFSETQ. The CDR3 is 17 residues long. The CDR3 DNA reads TGCGCCAGCAGCCCACGCAGTACGGGACAGGTTAATGAAAAACTGTTTTTT. It codes for CASSPRSTGQVNEKLFF.

This clonotype showed up many times. In this CDR3 the conserved last residue, phenylalanine or tryptophan, is missing, so a read error is likely. CDR3 bases: TGTGCCAGCAGGCGACCAGGGCGAAACTCCTACAATGAGCAGTTCCTC. Its translation: CASRRPGRNSYNEQFL. The V gene is TRBV12-3 or TRBV12-4, the J gene TRBJ2-1, with D perhaps matching TRBD1 (5 bases). CDR3 length: 16 amino acids. V dropped 6 bases and J dropped 0 bases, with 15 bases sitting between them.

This clonotype has a count of ten or more. This chain uses TRBV4-2 with TRBJ2-7; D is undetermined. V lost 0 bases and J 0 bases, leaving 12 bases between the germline ends. The germline V gene encodes CDR1 LGHNA and CDR2 YNFKEQ. CDR3 length: 16 amino acids. CDR3 region: CASSQDVRTYSYEQYF. CDR3 coding DNA: TGTGCCAGCAGCCAAGACGTCAGGACCTACTCCTACGAGCAGTACTTC.

In this sample, this clonotype turned up a few times. This rearrangement joins TRBV11-2 to TRBJ2-7; D unclear. CDR1 and CDR2 (germline): SGHAT, FQNNGV. V lost 0 bases and J lost 5, with 14 bases in between. The CDR3 is 15 residues long. The CDR3 bases are TGTGCCAGCAGCTTAGACGAAAGGACGCGCCACGAGCAGTACTTC. As protein: CASSLDERTRHEQYF.

V usage is TRBV7-3 and J usage is TRBJ2-2, with D possibly TRBD1 on 5 matching bases. CDR1 and CDR2 (germline): SGHTA, FQGTGA. This CDR3 contains 13 residues. Deletions cut 4 bases from V and 5 bases from J, with 8 bases between. The CDR3 region is CASSSRQTGELFF. The CDR3 DNA is TGTGCCAGCAGCTCGAGACAGACCGGGGAGCTGTTTTTT.

This chain connects TRBV20-1 to TRBJ1-2; tentatively, D is TRBD1 (5 bases). Germline CDR1 and CDR2: DFQATT and SNEGSKA (reference sequence). This CDR3 contains 11 residues. V lost 2 bases, J lost 4 bases, and 5 bases lay in between. CDR3 DNA sequence: TGCAGTGCTAGACAGGGCTATGGCTACACCTTC. Translated, it gives CSARQGYGYTF.

The chain joins TRBV4-2 to TRBJ2-3; perhaps TRBD1 as D (6 bases). The germline V gene has CDR1 LGHNA and CDR2 YNFKEQ. V lost 4 bases and J lost 6, with 14 bases in between. There are 14 residues in the CDR3. This chain's CDR3 is CASSPRAGEDTQYF. The CDR3 nucleotides are TGTGCCAGCAGCCCCCGGGCAGGGGAGGATACGCAGTATTTT.

The V call is TRBV2, the J call TRBJ1-1; no reliable D call. The germline gives CDR1 SNHLY, CDR2 FYNNEI. The CDR3 sequence is 12 residues long. V shed 7 bases and J shed 2 bases, with 8 bases lying between them. CDR3: CASKSPNTEAFF. In DNA, the CDR3 is TGTGCCAGCAAATCCCCAAACACTGAAGCTTTCTTT.

This clonotype came up a few times. V gene TRBV7-9 combines with J gene TRBJ1-5, with D perhaps TRBD1 (6 bases). In germline, CDR1 is SEHNR, CDR2 FQNEAQ (reference sequence). The CDR3 has 16 amino acids. V shed 5 bases and J shed 2 bases, with 16 bases lying between them. DNA of the CDR3: TGTGCCAGCAGCGCAGGGGTTAGAGGGGGCAATCAGCCCCAGCATTTT. Encoded protein: CASSAGVRGGNQPQHF.

This clonotype was counted ten times or more. This chain links TRBV2 with TRBJ1-1, with D perhaps TRBD1 (5 bases). CDR1 and CDR2 from the germline V gene are SNHLY and FYNNEI. This CDR3 region has 14 residues. Deletions cut 0 bases from V and 0 bases from J, with 5 bases between. The CDR3 DNA follows: TGTGCCAGCAGTGAAGCAGGGGTGAACACTGAAGCTTTCTTT. Translation gives CASSEAGVNTEAFF.

J is TRBJ1-3 and V is TRBV12-3 or TRBV12-4, with a tentative D call TRBD1 (5 bases). The germline V and J ends were trimmed by 7 bases and 0 bases, with 7 bases remaining between them. The CDR3 contains 13 residues. CDR3 sequence: CASMTASGNTIYF. DNA for the CDR3: TGTGCCAGCATGACAGCCTCTGGAAACACCATATATTTT.

V is TRBV5-1 and J is TRBJ1-2; the match to TRBD1 covers 7 bases. Losses at the gene ends were 0 bases for V and 4 bases for J; bases not matched to a gene: 6. The CDR3 is made up of 15 amino acids. Germline-derived CDR1 and CDR2 are SGHRS and YFSETQ. Here the CDR3 reads CASSLAEGASYGYTF. The CDR3 coding sequence is TGCGCCAGCAGCTTGGCCGAGGGGGCGTCCTATGGCTACACCTTC.

This clonotype was seen only a few times. The chain's CDR3 is CASSLVRLGRETQYF. CDR3 nucleotide sequence: TGTGCCAGCAGCTTGGTCCGACTTGGCCGGGAGACCCAGTACTTC. The genes are TRBV5-6 and TRBJ2-5; D uncertain. This CDR3 is 15 amino acids long. The V gene lost 0 bases and the J gene lost 5 bases, with 14 bases spanning the gap. CDR1 is SGHDT, CDR2 YYEEEE, per germline. Variable domain in full (rest from reference TRBV5-6 and TRBJ2-5): DAGVTQSPTHLIKTRGQQVTLRCSPKSGHDTVSWYQQALGQGPQFIFQYYEEEERQRGNFPDRFSGHQFPNYSSELNVNALLLGDSALYLCASSLVRLGRETQYFGPGTRLLVL.

The chain recombines TRBV10-3 with TRBJ2-1; 9 positions match TRBD1. The V gene's germline CDR1 is ENHRY and CDR2 SYGVKD. V dropped 8 bases and J dropped 5; count of bases not matched to a gene: 4. The CDR3 totals 13 residues. The CDR3 sequence is CAIGDRANNEQFF. CDR3 nucleotide sequence: TGTGCCATCGGGGACAGGGCTAACAATGAGCAGTTCTTC.

The V gene is TRBV29-1, the J gene TRBJ1-2; the D is unclear. Germline CDR1 reads SQVTM; CDR2 reads ANQGSEA. Trimming removed 1 base from V and 1 base from J, with 13 bases in between. The CDR3 runs 15 residues. This CDR3 reads CSVEGDTEGNYGYTF. The CDR3 coding sequence is TGCAGCGTTGAAGGAGATACAGAGGGTAACTATGGCTACACCTTC.

V and J are TRBV5-1 and TRBJ2-2, with D hard to call. V was pared by 1 base and J by 0 bases, with 7 bases between. The CDR3 is made up of 15 amino acids. Looked up from germline, CDR1 is SGHRS and CDR2 is YFSETQ. The CDR3 region is CASSLPVPNTGELFF. CDR3 nucleotide sequence: TGCGCCAGCAGCTTGCCAGTTCCGAACACCGGGGAGCTGTTTTTT.

The CDR3 is CASRQTGNEQFF. CDR3 in DNA: TGTGCCAGCAGACAGACAGGGAATGAGCAGTTCTTC. This chain links TRBV2 with TRBJ2-1; TRBD1 matches 7 bases. V lost 6 bases and J lost 7; bases outside the gene matches: 3. CDR1 is SNHLY and CDR2 is FYNNEI in the germline V gene. The CDR3 is made up of 12 amino acids.

This clonotype was detected ten times or more. V usage is TRBV5-1 and J usage is TRBJ2-1, with D perhaps given as TRBD1 or TRBD2 (5 bases each). Per the germline V gene, CDR1 is SGHRS and CDR2 is YFSETQ. There are 15 residues in the CDR3. Trimming cost V 4 bases and J 1 base, with 12 bases left between them. DNA for the CDR3: TGCGCCAGCAGCCAAGGGACGGCTTCCTACAATGAGCAGTTCTTC. It codes for CASSQGTASYNEQFF.

This clonotype was recorded many times. For the CDR3, the DNA is TGCGCCAGCAGCCAAGGGCCGGGGGGAGCCACAGATACGCAGTATTTT. Its translation is CASSQGPGGATDTQYF. The chain uses TRBV4-1 and TRBJ2-3; the match to TRBD2 covers 7 bases. J lost 2 bases, V lost 1 base, and 6 bases had no gene match. Germline-derived CDR1 and CDR2 are MGHRA and YSYEKL. This CDR3 comprises 16 residues.

This sequence joins TRBV13 and TRBJ2-7, with 7 bases identical to TRBD1. Germline CDR1 and CDR2: PRHDT and FYEKMQ (reference sequence). The CDR3 spans 14 residues. The trim removed 6 bases at V and 2 bases at J, leaving 7 bases unmatched. The CDR3 DNA sequence: TGTGCCAGCAGTCAGTGGGGACAGACCTACGAGCAGTACTTC. Its protein is CASSQWGQTYEQYF. The full variable domain, with the rest looked up from reference TRBV13 and TRBJ2-7, is AAGVIQSPRHLIKEKRETATLKCYPIPRHDTVYWYQQGPGQDPQFLISFYEKMQSDKGSIPDRFSAQQFSDYHSELNMSSLELGDSALYFCASSQWGQTYEQYFGPGTRLTVT.

In this sample, this clonotype turned up many times. This chain joins TRBV12-3 or TRBV12-4 and TRBJ2-1; weak D call: TRBD2 (5 bases). This CDR3 spans 16 amino acids. The ends were cut back, 7 bases at V and 0 bases at J, with 16 bases in the middle. CDR3: CASNPDGRSSYNEQFF. The DNA for the CDR3 is TGTGCCAGCAACCCTGATGGGAGAAGCTCCTACAATGAGCAGTTCTTC.

This clonotype was seen a few times. The V gene is TRBV11-2, the J gene TRBJ2-7; D is unclear. The CDR3 runs to 13 residues. Germline V gene lookup returns CDR1 SGHAT and CDR2 FQNNGV. The V gene lost 0 bases and the J gene lost 4 bases, with 7 bases spanning the gap. The CDR3, as DNA: TGTGCCAGCAGCTTAGATCTTTTATACGAGCAGTACGTC. The encoded protein is CASSLDLLYEQYV.

This clonotype was seen ten or more times. The chain recombines TRBV5-1 with TRBJ2-2; TRBD2 aligns across 10 bases. The CDR3 loop spans 19 amino acids. Losses at the gene ends were 0 bases for V and 4 bases for J; bases not matched to a gene: 12. CDR1 is SGHRS and CDR2 is YFSETQ in the germline V gene. CDR3 in amino acids: CASSLDGLAVPRGTGELFF. CDR3 nucleotides: TGCGCCAGCAGCTTGGATGGACTAGCGGTTCCGCGAGGCACCGGGGAGCTGTTTTTT.

The table lists this clonotype with a few counts. The J gene is TRBJ2-7, the V gene TRBV27; D may match TRBD1 or TRBD2 (7 bases each). V dropped 3 bases and J dropped 2 bases, with 14 bases sitting between them. The CDR3 is 15 residues long. The germline V gene has CDR1 MNHEY and CDR2 SMNVEV (reference sequence). CDR3 nucleotide sequence: TGTGCCAGCAGTTTCTCGACAGGGAGGGCCTACGAGCAGTACTTC. It encodes CASSFSTGRAYEQYF.